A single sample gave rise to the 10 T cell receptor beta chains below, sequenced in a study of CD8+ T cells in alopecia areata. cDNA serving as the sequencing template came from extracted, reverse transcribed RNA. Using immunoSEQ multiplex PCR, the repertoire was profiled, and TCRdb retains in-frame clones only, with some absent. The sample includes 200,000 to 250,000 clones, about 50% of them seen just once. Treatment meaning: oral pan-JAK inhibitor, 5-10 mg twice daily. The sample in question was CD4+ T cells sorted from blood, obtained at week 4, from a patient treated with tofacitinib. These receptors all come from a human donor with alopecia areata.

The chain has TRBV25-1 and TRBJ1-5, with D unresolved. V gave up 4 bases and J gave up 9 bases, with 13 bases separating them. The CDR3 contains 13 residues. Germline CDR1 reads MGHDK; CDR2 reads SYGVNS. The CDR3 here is CASSGVGEWPQHF. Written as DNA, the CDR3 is TGTGCCAGCAGTGGAGTCGGGGAGTGGCCCCAGCATTTT.

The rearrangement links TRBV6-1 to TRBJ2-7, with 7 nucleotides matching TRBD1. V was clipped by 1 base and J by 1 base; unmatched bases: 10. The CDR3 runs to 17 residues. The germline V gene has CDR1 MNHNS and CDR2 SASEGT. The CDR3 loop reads CASSEGAGGEPSYEQYF. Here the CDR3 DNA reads TGTGCCAGCAGTGAAGGGGCAGGGGGAGAACCGTCCTACGAGCAGTACTTC.

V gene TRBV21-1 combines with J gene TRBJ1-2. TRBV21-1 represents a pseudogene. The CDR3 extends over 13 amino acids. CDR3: CASSKVVARGYTF. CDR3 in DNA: TGTGCCAGCAGCAAAGTGGTAGCCAGGGGCTACACCTTC.

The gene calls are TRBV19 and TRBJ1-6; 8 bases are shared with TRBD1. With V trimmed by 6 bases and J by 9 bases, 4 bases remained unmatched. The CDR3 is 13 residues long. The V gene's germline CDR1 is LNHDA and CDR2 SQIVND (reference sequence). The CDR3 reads CASSGQGGSPLHF. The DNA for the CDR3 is TGTGCCAGTAGCGGACAGGGCGGTTCACCCCTCCACTTT.

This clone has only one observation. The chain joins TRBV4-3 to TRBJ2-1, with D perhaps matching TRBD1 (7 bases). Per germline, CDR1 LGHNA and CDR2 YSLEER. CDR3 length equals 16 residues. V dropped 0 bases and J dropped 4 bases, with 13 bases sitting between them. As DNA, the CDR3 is TGCGCCAGCAGCCAAGATGGAGGGGGCCGTTACAATGAGCAGTTCTTC. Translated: CASSQDGGGRYNEQFF.

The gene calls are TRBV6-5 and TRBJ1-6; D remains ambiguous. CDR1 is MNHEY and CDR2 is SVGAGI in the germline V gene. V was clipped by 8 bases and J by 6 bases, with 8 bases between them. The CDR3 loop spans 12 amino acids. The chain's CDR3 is CASGRINSPLHF. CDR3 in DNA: TGTGCCAGCGGACGGATTAATTCACCCCTCCACTTT.

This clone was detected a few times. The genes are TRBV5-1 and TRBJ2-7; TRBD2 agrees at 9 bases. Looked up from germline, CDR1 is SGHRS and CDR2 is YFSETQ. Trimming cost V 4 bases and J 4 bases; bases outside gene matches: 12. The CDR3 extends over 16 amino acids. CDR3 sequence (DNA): TGCGCCAGCAGCCCGGCCGCGGTAGCGGGGGTATACGAGCAGTACTTC. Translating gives CASSPAAVAGVYEQYF.

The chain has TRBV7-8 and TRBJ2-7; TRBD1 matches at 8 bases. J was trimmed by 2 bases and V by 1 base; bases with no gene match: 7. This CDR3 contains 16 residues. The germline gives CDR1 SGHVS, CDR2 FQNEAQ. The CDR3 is CASSLDRDRLAYEQYF. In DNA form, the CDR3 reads TGTGCCAGCAGCTTAGATCGGGACAGGCTAGCCTACGAGCAGTACTTC. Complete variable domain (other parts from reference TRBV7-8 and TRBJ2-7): GAGVSQSPRYKVAKRGQDVALRCDPISGHVSLFWYQQALGQGPEFLTYFQNEAQLDKSGLPSDRFFAERPEGSVSTLKIQRTQQEDSAVYLCASSLDRDRLAYEQYFGPGTRLTVT.

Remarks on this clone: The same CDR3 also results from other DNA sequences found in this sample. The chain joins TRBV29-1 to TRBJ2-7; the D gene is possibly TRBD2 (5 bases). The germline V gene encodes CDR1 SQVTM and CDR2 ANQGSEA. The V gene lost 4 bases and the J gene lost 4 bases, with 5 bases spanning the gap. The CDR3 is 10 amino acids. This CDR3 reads CSVGGYEQYF. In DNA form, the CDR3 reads TGCAGCGTTGGAGGGTACGAGCAGTACTTC.

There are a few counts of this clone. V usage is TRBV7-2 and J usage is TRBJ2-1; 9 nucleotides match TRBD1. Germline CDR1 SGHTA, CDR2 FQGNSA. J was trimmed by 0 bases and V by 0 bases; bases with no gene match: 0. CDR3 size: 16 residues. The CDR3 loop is CASSLADRGSYNEQFF. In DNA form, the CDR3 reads TGTGCCAGCAGCTTAGCGGACAGGGGCTCCTACAATGAGCAGTTCTTC.